This T cell receptor (beta chain) was obtained from a study of Graves' ophthalmopathy and Graves' hyperthyroidism (dated by TCRdb to the late 2010s). With regard to the full study: Peripheral blood was collected at initial diagnosis, before any treatment. To tell Graves' ophthalmopathy apart from Graves' hyperthyroidism, and to predict which patients would progress to ophthalmopathy, the study relied on TCR beta repertoire signatures. In total, some 130 blood samples were TCR-sequenced: some 40 ophthalmopathy, approximately 75 hyperthyroidism and some 17 hyperthyroidism-to-ophthalmopathy patients. A discovery set of 95 to 100 patients (43 ophthalmopathy, some 58 stable hyperthyroidism) was enrolled to explore V-J signatures distinguishing ophthalmopathy from hyperthyroidism. An independent validation cohort comprised some 19 hyperthyroidism patients and some 16 patients who later progressed from hyperthyroidism to ophthalmopathy. In five to seven hyperthyroidism patients, T-cell repertoires of thyroid tissue and blood were compared. Once sampling was done, hyperthyroidism patients were given methimazole at a starting dose of 30 mg daily, while ophthalmopathy patients were given high-dose intravenous methylprednisolone. For training and testing, the 100 or so patients in the discovery cohort were randomly divided in a 7:3 ratio.

At least ten counts were recorded for this clonotype. No antigen is known for it. No quality values exist for individual bases; no much larger clone is one base distant. The investigation overall reported the following: Most expanded thyroid clonotypes with a frequency above 0.001 also appeared in blood, which suggests that blood repertoires may reflect the immune response in the thyroid. In validation, the model predicted ophthalmopathy progression with about 64% sensitivity and less than 80% specificity; 12 predicted patients were CT-confirmed with GO in a median of about 6.1 months. In cross-validation, the 13-signature model distinguished ophthalmopathy from stable hyperthyroidism with approximately 90% sensitivity and 81% to 82% specificity, while in the test set the corresponding values were around 79% and 71%. Sample size was not predetermined statistically, and investigators were not blinded to group allocation.

Ophthalmopathy patients had moderately to severely active disease, Clinical Activity Score of at least 3, NOSPECS grade of at least 4, and disease duration under 3 months. Patients with other autoimmune diseases, uncontrolled infections, pregnancy or lactation were excluded. Clinical symptoms, serum thyroxine, TRAb, thyroid ultrasound and orbital computed tomography formed the basis of the diagnosis. Using Ficoll-Paque density gradient centrifugation, PBMCs were isolated from 8.5 to 10 ml of fresh peripheral blood. Total RNA was extracted with Trizol reagent and quality-checked on an Agilent 2100 Bioanalyzer. For repertoire sequencing, the TCR beta CDR3 regions were amplified from RNA transcripts. A first-round RT-PCR used HTBI primers with the Qiagen OneStep RT-PCR kit, followed by a second-round multiplex PCR, size selection and purification. Sequencing of the libraries was carried out on an Illumina HiSeq2000 in paired-end mode with 100 bp reads. Per the original workflow: SOAPnuke was used for read processing, and reads with adapters, uncalled bases, a mean Phred below 15, or no exact constant-primer or identifier match were discarded. High-quality paired reads were merged with COPE v1.2.5. Each unique nucleotide sequence was treated as a clonotype, and MiTCR v1.1 was used to align the clonotypes to the IMGT TRB V, D and J references. The analysis was limited to V-J combinations with a frequency above 0.0001, which together covered roughly 99% of the repertoires. For each V-J combination, a TCR clonal expansion and chaos score was defined as F50 clonal expansion divided by the chaos observed in the TCRdist matrix. Welch's t-statistics and random forest were used to narrow the features down to roughly twelve V-J combinations, which were then fed into a naive Bayes classifier. The similarity between thyroid and blood repertoires was quantified using the Morisita-Horn index. TCRdb trimmed the raw reads at Q25, called clones with MiXCR and kept productive beta chains. Each entry merges the rows of one CDR3 protein and shows their most common DNA and genes. TCRdb, rather than the study authors, made the V and J calls. The sample records hundreds of thousands of distinct CDR3 sequences, around 15% of which are singletons. About 9.4% of the sample is held by the ten biggest clonotypes.

CDR1 SGDLS and CDR2 YYNGEE are derived from the germline V gene. The CDR3 contains 16 residues, cysteine and phenylalanine counted. Left in the record is the CDR3 DNA by itself, 48 bases read in frame from the first base. V is trimmed back by 4 bases and J by 3 bases, and the junction contains 8 bases that no gene match accounts for. The source of this sequence is a woman aged 25 to 39 with Graves' ophthalmopathy. Donor details come from another sample of the same person, matched by shared clones. The material sequenced was blood. Recombination joined TRBV9 with TRBJ1-5; 9 middle bases align to TRBD1. The base sequence is TGTGCCAGCAGCCCCGGGACAGGGTCTCTCAATCAGCCCCAGCATTTT. It is translated as CASSPGTGSLNQPQHF.